These 15 T cell receptor beta chains came from one sample sequenced in a study of OX40 agonist ivuxolimab in advanced cancers. The assay was immunoSEQ multiplex PCR, and TCRdb's table has in-frame clones only and misses some. Of roughly 77,000 clones in the sample, just under 95% are singletons; the top ten hold over 0.55%. The sample consisted of CD4+ or CD8+ T cells sorted from blood, taken in a trial of the OX40 agonist ivuxolimab. These receptors all stem from an adult with an advanced solid tumor such as melanoma, head and neck, liver or kidney cancer.

The chain uses TRBV10-3 and TRBJ1-2; D gene unclear. The V end lost 8 bases, the J end lost 3 bases, and 10 bases lay between the germline ends. This CDR3 region has 12 residues. CDR1 ENHRY and CDR2 SYGVKD come from the germline V gene. The CDR3 loop is CAIRTIDYGYTF. The CDR3 DNA reads as TGTGCCATCCGGACCATAGACTATGGCTACACCTTC.

V is TRBV30 and J is TRBJ2-7; D unclear. Trimming removed 0 bases at V and 3 bases at J, with 9 bases between. The CDR3 covers 13 residues. Germline V lookup: CDR1 GTSNPN, CDR2 SVGIG (reference sequence). The CDR3 sequence: CAWSVAAFYEQYF. The CDR3 coding sequence is TGTGCCTGGAGTGTCGCAGCCTTCTACGAGCAGTACTTC.

The chain employs TRBV19 and TRBJ2-7; 9 bases align to TRBD1. This CDR3 is 13 amino acids long. Germline V gene sequence: CDR1 LNHDA, CDR2 SQIVND (reference sequence). Trimming took 8 bases from V and 3 from J; bases not matched to a gene: 5. The CDR3 region is CASRDRVDYEQYF. The CDR3, as DNA: TGTGCCAGTCGGGACAGGGTCGACTACGAGCAGTACTTC.

The V call is TRBV27, the J call TRBJ2-5; no reliable D call. The CDR3 runs 13 residues. V was shortened by 4 bases and J by 2 bases, with 8 bases between the two germline ends. CDR1 MNHEY and CDR2 SMNVEV come from the germline V gene (reference sequence). CDR3: CASSSYPQETQYF. For the CDR3, the DNA is TGTGCCAGCAGTTCGTACCCTCAAGAGACCCAGTACTTC.

The V and J genes are TRBV10-3 and TRBJ1-6, with 12 bases lining up with TRBD1. V dropped 10 bases and J dropped 2; count of bases not matched to a gene: 12. Germline CDR1 and CDR2: ENHRY and SYGVKD. This CDR3 has 18 amino acids. The CDR3 DNA sequence: TGTGCCAGCAGAACTGGGACAGGGGGCACCGCCTATAATTCACCCCTCCACTTT. Amino acid sequence: CASRTGTGGTAYNSPLHF.

About this clone: A junction boundary mismatches the germline segment, possibly from a read error. J is TRBJ1-1 and V is TRBV30; TRBD1 is a possible D gene (6 bases). Germline CDR1 and CDR2: GTSNPN and SVGIG (reference sequence). CDR3 length: 10 residues. DNA of the CDR3: TGTGCCTGGAAGGACAGTCCGCGGGTCTTT. The encoded protein is CAWKDSPRVF.

J is TRBJ2-7 and V is TRBV18; 11 bases are shared with TRBD2. Per the germline V gene, CDR1 is KGHSH and CDR2 is LQKENI. Losses at the gene ends were 0 bases for V and 3 bases for J; bases not matched to a gene: 4. The CDR3 loop spans 16 amino acids. The CDR3 loop is CASSPPLAGGIYEQYF. CDR3 nucleotide sequence: TGTGCCAGCTCACCACCGCTAGCGGGAGGTATCTACGAGCAGTACTTC. The full variable domain, rest sourced from reference TRBV18 and TRBJ2-7, is NAGVMQNPRHLVRRRGQEARLRCSPMKGHSHVYWYRQLPEEGLKFMVYLQKENIIDESGMPKERFSAEFPKEGPSILRIQQVVRGDSAAYFCASSPPLAGGIYEQYFGPGTRLTVT.

The J gene is TRBJ2-1, the V gene TRBV7-3, with 8 bases identical to TRBD1. The ends lost 5 bases at V and 7 bases at J; junction bases unmatched: 13. Germline CDR1 SGHTA, CDR2 FQGTGA. The CDR3 sequence is 16 residues long. The CDR3 loop is CASSLAFGQGGNEQFF. The CDR3 DNA reads TGTGCCAGCAGCCTCGCCTTCGGACAGGGAGGTAATGAGCAGTTCTTC.

The chain links TRBV4-2 to TRBJ2-5, with 12 positions matching TRBD2. Germline CDR1 is LGHNA and CDR2 is YNFKEQ. CDR3 length: 17 residues. V trimming: 1 base; J trimming: 4 bases; junction bases outside the gene matches: 7. CDR3 nucleotide sequence: TGTGCCAGCAGCCAAGGTGAGACTAGCGGGAGAGGAGAGACCCAGTACTTC. Encoded protein: CASSQGETSGRGETQYF.

The chain employs TRBV2 and TRBJ2-1, with 10 bases aligning to TRBD2. V dropped 7 bases and J dropped 6; count of bases not matched to a gene: 12. Germline V gene lookup returns CDR1 SNHLY and CDR2 FYNNEI. The CDR3 has 16 amino acids. The CDR3 loop reads CASKVSGGYWPNEQFF. The CDR3 DNA reads TGTGCCAGCAAGGTTAGCGGGGGGTATTGGCCCAATGAGCAGTTCTTC.

The V gene is TRBV11-3, the J gene TRBJ2-3; D may match TRBD1 or TRBD2 (6 bases each). The V end lost 7 bases, the J end lost 4 bases, and 9 bases lay between the germline ends. Germline V lookup: CDR1 SGHNT, CDR2 YENEEA. The CDR3 covers 12 residues. This CDR3 reads CASTGGPDTQYF. The CDR3 bases are TGTGCCAGCACCGGGGGCCCAGATACGCAGTATTTT.

This chain uses TRBV30 with TRBJ2-2; D remains unclear. The ends were cut back, 8 bases at V and 7 bases at J, with 17 bases in the middle. This CDR3 spans 13 amino acids. The germline V gene encodes CDR1 GTSNPN and CDR2 SVGIG (reference sequence). CDR3: CAANVGSGGELFF. DNA for the CDR3: TGTGCCGCGAATGTAGGGTCGGGCGGGGAGCTGTTTTTT.

This chain joins TRBV11-2 and TRBJ1-2; no firm D call. The V gene lost 2 bases and the J gene lost 4 bases, with 14 bases spanning the gap. The germline V gene has CDR1 SGHAT and CDR2 FQNNGV. This CDR3 contains 15 residues. CDR3 sequence reads: CASSLSPGGSYGYTF. In DNA, the CDR3 is TGTGCCAGCAGCTTATCCCCAGGCGGATCCTATGGCTACACCTTC.

The chain recombines TRBV6-5 with TRBJ2-7, with TRBD1 matching over 10 bases. The CDR3 spans 14 residues. Germline V gene data show CDR1 as MNHEY and CDR2 as SVGAGI. V was pared by 7 bases and J by 4 bases, with 7 bases of the junction left unmatched. This CDR3 reads CASNDRGREYEQYF. CDR3 bases: TGTGCCAGCAACGACAGGGGGCGCGAGTACGAGCAGTACTTC.

The DNA for the CDR3 is TGCAGCGCCGGGGATGAAAAACTGTTTTTT. Its translation is CSAGDEKLFF. This rearrangement joins TRBV29-1 to TRBJ1-4; D is uncertain. In germline, CDR1 is SQVTM, CDR2 ANQGSEA. CDR3 length: 10 residues. V shed 7 bases and J shed 6 bases, with 6 bases lying between them.